This record covers a single T cell receptor beta chain. What it recognizes is unknown. This specimen belongs to a study of post-analysis software for immune sequencing data. About the research overall: Patients had relapsing-remitting, secondary progressive or progressive-relapsing multiple sclerosis; some lacked subtype. Findings and caveats of the study: Controls had lower frequencies than patients of 4 or 5 TRBV segments, which included TRBV5-6, TRBV5-1 and TRBV20-1. Multiple sclerosis patients had significantly lower normalized Chao1 diversity than controls. The F measure placed samples prepared in the same batch into strongly shared clusters.

The TCR beta cDNA libraries contained unique molecular identifiers. The authors obtained 500,000 or so cDNA molecules from approximately 0.91 to 9.4 million T cells. TCRdb used MiXCR to reprocess the PCR reads, holding one entry per CDR3 protein. The table has hundreds of thousands of distinct CDR3 sequences, roughly 29% seen once. This CDR3 spans 15 amino acids. V lost 6 bases to trimming and J lost 6 bases, with 21 bases between them. The germline V gene has CDR1 MNHNY and CDR2 SVGAGI (reference sequence). J is TRBJ2-7 and V is TRBV6-6, with a possible D match to TRBD1 (6 bases). The specimen was blood. The clonotype was recovered from a girl aged 5-17 years with multiple sclerosis. The CDR3 here is CASSRTRDTQGEQYF. The CDR3 nucleotides read TGTGCCAGCAGCCGTACCCGGGACACTCAGGGCGAGCAGTACTTC.